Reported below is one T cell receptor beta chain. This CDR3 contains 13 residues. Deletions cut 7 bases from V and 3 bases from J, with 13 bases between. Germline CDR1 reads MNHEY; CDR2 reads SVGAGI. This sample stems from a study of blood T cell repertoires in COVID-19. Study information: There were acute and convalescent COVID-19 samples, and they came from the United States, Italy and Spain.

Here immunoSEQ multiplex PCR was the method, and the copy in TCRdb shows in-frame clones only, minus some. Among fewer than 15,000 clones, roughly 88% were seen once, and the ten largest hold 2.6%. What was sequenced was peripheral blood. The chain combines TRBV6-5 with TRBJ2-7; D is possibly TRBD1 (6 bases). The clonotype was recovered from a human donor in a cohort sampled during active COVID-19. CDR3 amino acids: CASKQGRYYEQYF. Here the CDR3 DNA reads TGTGCCAGCAAACAGGGCCGCTACTACGAGCAGTACTTC.